These 8 T cell receptor beta chains share one sample of origin, sequenced in a study of T cells in Graves' hyperthyroidism and ophthalmopathy. Amplification of TCR beta CDR3 regions used RNA as the template. The study used the HTBI primer set for a first-round RT-PCR of the TCR CDR3. One entry per CDR3 protein results from TCRdb running MiXCR on the multiplex PCR reads. The repertoire consists of about 350,000 distinct CDR3 sequences, with roughly 14% occurring once and the leading ten covering around 24%. The sequencing sample was made of blood. The receptor set was obtained from a woman aged 30 to 39 with Graves' hyperthyroidism.

This clonotype has only a few counts. This chain joins TRBV5-1 and TRBJ2-2; 9 bases are shared with TRBD1. CDR1 and CDR2 (germline): SGHRS, YFSETQ. The CDR3 sequence is 16 residues long. With 4 bases clipped from V and 6 bases from J, the junction kept 10 bases outside the gene matches. Written as DNA, the CDR3 is TGCGCCAGCAGCGTGACTCCTACAGGGGGCCCCGGGGAGCTGTTTTTT. Translation gives CASSVTPTGGPGELFF.

This clonotype was recorded many times. The chain has TRBV12-3 or TRBV12-4 and TRBJ2-5, with D perhaps TRBD2 (6 bases). V lost 7 bases to trimming and J lost 5 bases, with 14 bases between them. The CDR3 has 13 amino acids. In DNA, the CDR3 is TGTGCCAGCAATGGCGGGATTGGGGAGACCCAGTACTTC. Protein product: CASNGGIGETQYF.

This clonotype was counted ten times or more. The chain joins TRBV29-1 to TRBJ1-1; weak D call: TRBD1 (6 bases). Trimming took 6 bases from V and 2 from J, leaving 19 bases between them. CDR1 and CDR2 (germline): SQVTM, ANQGSEA. The CDR3 covers 15 residues. CDR3 in amino acids: CSVAGDKGVNTEAFF. DNA for the CDR3: TGCAGCGTGGCAGGGGATAAGGGAGTAAACACTGAAGCTTTCTTT.

This chain connects TRBV2 to TRBJ1-1; 7 positions match TRBD1. The CDR3 loop spans 13 amino acids. Germline-derived CDR1 and CDR2 are SNHLY and FYNNEI. CDR3 amino acids: CATQGGGGLEAFF. The DNA of the CDR3 is TGTGCTACCCAAGGGGGAGGGGGCCTTGAAGCTTTCTTT.

This clonotype appeared a few times. The V call is TRBV12-3 or TRBV12-4, the J call TRBJ1-1; D ambiguous. The CDR3 is 12 amino acids. The ends were cut back, 5 bases at V and 5 bases at J, with 9 bases in the middle. CDR3 protein: CASSLPGTEAFF. In nucleotides, the CDR3 is TGTGCCAGCAGTCTCCCAGGAACTGAAGCTTTCTTT.

This clonotype was found a few times. The chain employs TRBV5-6 and TRBJ2-1; 10 bases are a match to TRBD1. The junction had 7 bases not matched to a gene; V was cut back by 0 bases and J by 4 bases. Germline lookup yields CDR1 SGHDT and CDR2 YYEEEE. This CDR3 has 17 amino acids. The CDR3 DNA follows: TGTGCCAGCAGCTTGGGTTGGGGACAGGGGCAGTACAATGAGCAGTTCTTC. It is translated as CASSLGWGQGQYNEQFF. Looking up the rest from reference TRBV5-6 and TRBJ2-1 gives the full variable domain: DAGVTQSPTHLIKTRGQQVTLRCSPKSGHDTVSWYQQALGQGPQFIFQYYEEEERQRGNFPDRFSGHQFPNYSSELNVNALLLGDSALYLCASSLGWGQGQYNEQFFGPGTRLTVL.

Ten or more counts support this clonotype. The chain is built from TRBV7-9 and TRBJ2-6; D may be TRBD1 or TRBD2 (5 bases each). This CDR3 region has 17 residues. Trimming left V 3 bases short and J 1 base short, with 13 bases between. Germline V CDR1 and CDR2: SEHNR, FQNEAQ (reference sequence). CDR3 in DNA: TGTGCCAGCAGCTTCGGGACGGGCGTTTCTGGGGCCAACGTCCTGACTTTC. It yields the protein CASSFGTGVSGANVLTF.

This clonotype was counted many times. CDR3 loop: CASRPKTSGQETQYF. DNA of the CDR3: TGTGCCAGCAGGCCCAAGACTAGCGGCCAAGAGACCCAGTACTTC. The genes are TRBV2 and TRBJ2-5, with 9 positions matching TRBD2. Per the germline V gene, CDR1 is SNHLY and CDR2 is FYNNEI. Germline trimming cut 6 bases from V and 1 base from J; bases unmatched to any gene: 6. This CDR3 comprises 15 residues.